This T cell receptor (beta chain) was captured in a study of breast tumors, draining lymph nodes, adjacent tissues. Trimming removed 4 bases from V and 2 bases from J, with 8 bases in between. Germline loops: CDR1 DFQATT, CDR2 SNEGSKA (reference sequence). The CDR3 is made up of 12 amino acids. Notes on the study in general: The data were judged consistent with most tumor T cells coming from lymph node and expanding in tumor. Tumor TCR diversity was below lymph nodes but above nontumor tissue. Tumor and nontumor repertoires were significantly more similar in luminal-like than in basal-like breast cancer. That most tumor T cells come from lymph nodes remained unproven.

This clonotype was recorded at least ten times. No antigen is known for it. TCRdb reprocessed the multiplex PCR reads via MiXCR and lists one record per CDR3 protein. The table lists roughly 86,000 distinct CDR3 sequences, about 20% of them singletons. Breast cancer patients provided tissue from their axillary draining lymph nodes. V and J are TRBV20-1 and TRBJ2-5; D not resolved. This clonotype was obtained from a female donor with breast cancer. Some clones in this sample may be carry-over from other donors' samples. The sample was axillary lymph node tissue. The CDR3 DNA reads TGCAGTGCTAAGATCGGGCAAGAGACCCAGTACTTC. Translating it yields CSAKIGQETQYF.